This entry lists 29 T cell receptor beta chains sequenced from one sample in a study of beta chain features in type 1 diabetes. Regarding the study as a whole: Researchers report that Type 1 diabetes patients had moderately but significantly shorter TCRB CDR3s across all four CD4+ subsets.

These receptors' antigens are unknown. The entirety of the isolated RNA underwent reverse transcription, so expressed TCRB transcripts were sequenced. TCRdb's copy holds only in-frame clones and misses some; the assay was immunoSEQ multiplex PCR. Of 160,000 or so clones listed, 6.5% to 10% were seen once; the top ten hold 0.45% to 0.6%. The source material was central memory CD4+ T cells from blood. Source of these receptors: a woman in her late teens or twenties with type 1 diabetes.

The rearrangement links TRBV19 to TRBJ1-2; 7 bases agree with TRBD1. The V gene end was trimmed by 8 bases and the J gene end by 4 bases; junction bases not matched to a gene: 10. This CDR3 region has 14 residues. The germline V gene has CDR1 LNHDA and CDR2 SQIVND (reference sequence). CDR3 protein: CASRSGGQVYGYTF. For the CDR3, the DNA is TGTGCCAGTCGTTCGGGTGGACAGGTCTATGGCTACACCTTC.

The chain employs TRBV7-2 and TRBJ2-7, with TRBD2 matching 10 bases. Germline V gene sequence: CDR1 SGHTA, CDR2 FQGNSA. J gave up 7 bases and V 4 bases, and 7 bases lay outside the gene matches. The CDR3 loop spans 14 amino acids. Here the CDR3 DNA reads TGTGCCAGCAGCTCGAAACCGGGACTAGCGGAGCAGTACTTC. Translation gives CASSSKPGLAEQYF.

The V and J genes are TRBV10-3 and TRBJ2-7; D is unclear. Germline V gene data show CDR1 as ENHRY and CDR2 as SYGVKD. V shed 2 bases and J shed 0 bases, with 8 bases lying between them. This CDR3 is built from 14 residues. The CDR3 DNA follows: TGTGCCATCAGTGAGCTCGGTCCCTCCTACGAGCAGTACTTC. Translating gives CAISELGPSYEQYF.

The CDR3 DNA follows: TGTGCCAGCAGCCCTCTTTCTAGCAATCAGCCCCAGCATTTT. Its protein product is CASSPLSSNQPQHF. The chain links TRBV6-6 to TRBJ1-5; no reliable D call. The germline gives CDR1 MNHNY, CDR2 SVGAGI (reference sequence). Trimming stripped 6 bases from V and 0 bases from J, with 9 bases between. This CDR3 has 14 residues.

V gene TRBV5-1 combines with J gene TRBJ2-1, with D perhaps TRBD2 (6 bases). Germline-derived CDR1 and CDR2 are SGHRS and YFSETQ. V was shortened by 3 bases and J by 3 bases, with 13 bases between the two germline ends. The CDR3 sequence is 15 residues long. The CDR3 nucleotides read TGCGCCAGCAGCTCAAATAGCGGTAACTACAATGAGCAGTTCTTC. Protein product: CASSSNSGNYNEQFF.

This chain connects TRBV27 to TRBJ1-3; TRBD1 aligns across 7 bases. The CDR3 has 13 residues. Trimming at V came to 5 bases and at J to 7 bases, leaving 5 bases not matched to a gene. Germline CDR1 is MNHEY and CDR2 is SMNVEV (reference sequence). The CDR3, as DNA: TGTGCCAGCAGTCCCCAGGACAGGAACACCATATATTTT. Its translation is CASSPQDRNTIYF.

The V gene is TRBV5-1, the J gene TRBJ1-2; no clear D gene. Deletions cut 6 bases from V and 2 bases from J, with 17 bases between. From germline, CDR1 is SGHRS and CDR2 YFSETQ. This CDR3 contains 15 residues. The CDR3 sequence is CASTPGHRENYGYTF. The CDR3 DNA follows: TGCGCCAGCACCCCCGGGCATAGGGAGAACTATGGCTACACCTTC. Complete variable domain (other parts from reference TRBV5-1 and TRBJ1-2): KAGVTQTPRYLIKTRGQQVTLSCSPISGHRSVSWYQQTPGQGLQFLFEYFSETQRNKGNFPGRFSGRQFSNSRSEMNVSTLELGDSALYLCASTPGHRENYGYTFGSGTRLTVV.

The chain carries TRBV12-5 and TRBJ1-4, with 9 bases fitting TRBD1. CDR1 and CDR2 (germline): LGHNT, FRNRAP. The CDR3 loop spans 15 amino acids. After removal of 4 bases from V and 10 bases from J, the junction contained 10 bases not matched to a gene. CDR3 sequence: CASGSSGQGSVKLFF. CDR3 sequence (DNA): TGTGCTAGTGGTTCTTCCGGACAGGGGAGCGTAAAACTGTTTTTT.

The chain joins TRBV5-8 to TRBJ2-5; D ambiguous. There are 15 residues in the CDR3. V was shortened by 3 bases and J by 1 base, with 13 bases between the two germline ends. Germline V gene lookup returns CDR1 SGHTS and CDR2 YDEGEE. CDR3: CASSSAILFQETQYF. The DNA for the CDR3 is TGTGCCAGCAGCTCCGCGATCCTTTTCCAAGAGACCCAGTACTTC. The whole variable domain, remainder taken from reference TRBV5-8 and TRBJ2-5, is EAGVTQSPTHLIKTRGQQATLRCSPISGHTSVYWYQQALGLGLQFLLWYDEGEERNRGNFPPRFSGRQFPNYSSELNVNALELEDSALYLCASSSAILFQETQYFGPGTRLLVL.

This chain links TRBV18 with TRBJ1-5; D unresolved. CDR1 and CDR2 from the germline V gene are KGHSH and LQKENI. Trimming removed 7 bases from V and 6 bases from J, with 13 bases in between. The CDR3 has 13 amino acids. The CDR3 reads CASYAGEGQPQHF. CDR3 nucleotide sequence: TGTGCCAGCTACGCCGGAGAGGGTCAGCCCCAGCATTTT.

This chain joins TRBV7-7 and TRBJ2-1; 9 bases fit TRBD2. The germline CDR1 and CDR2 sequences are SSHAT and FNYEAQ (reference sequence). The CDR3 is 16 amino acids. With 1 base clipped from V and 4 bases from J, the junction kept 5 bases outside the gene matches. The DNA of the CDR3 is TGTGCCAGCAGCTTAGGTGATAGCGGGGGATACAATGAGCAGTTCTTC. It yields the protein CASSLGDSGGYNEQFF.

This clone appeared a few times. This chain links TRBV5-4 with TRBJ2-6, with 7 nucleotides matching TRBD1. CDR3 size: 16 residues. The V and J ends lost 4 bases and 0 bases, in that order; junction bases with no gene match: 4. Germline CDR1 SGHNT, CDR2 YYREEE (reference sequence). This chain's CDR3 is CASSRQGSSGANVLTF. In DNA, the CDR3 is TGTGCCAGCAGCCGACAGGGTTCCTCTGGGGCCAACGTCCTGACTTTC.

The rearrangement uses TRBV4-1 and TRBJ2-5; D perhaps matches TRBD2 (6 bases). This CDR3 is built from 14 residues. Trimming shortened V by 3 bases and J by 0 bases, and 8 bases separated the two germline ends. Germline V gene data show CDR1 as MGHRA and CDR2 as YSYEKL. The CDR3 spells CASSQGTYQETQYF. The CDR3 coding sequence is TGCGCCAGCAGCCAGGGGACTTACCAAGAGACCCAGTACTTC.

This clone has more than one count but fewer than ten. Written as DNA, the CDR3 is TGTGCCAGCAGTTACCCCCGGGGACTAGCAGACGAGCAGTACTTC. Amino acid sequence: CASSYPRGLADEQYF. V and J are TRBV28 and TRBJ2-7; 9 bases match TRBD2. The CDR3 loop spans 15 amino acids. Trimming at V came to 4 bases and at J to 5 bases, leaving 9 bases not matched to a gene. Per the germline V gene, CDR1 is MDHEN and CDR2 is SYDVKM.

This clone was seen a few times. The rearrangement uses TRBV6-5 and TRBJ2-4; no clear D. CDR3 length: 13 residues. V gave up 6 bases and J gave up 3 bases, with 9 bases separating them. Germline lookup yields CDR1 MNHEY and CDR2 SVGAGI. This CDR3 is CASSPPGKNIQYF. The CDR3 bases are TGTGCCAGCAGCCCGCCCGGCAAAAACATTCAGTACTTC.

This clone was recorded a few times. The chain carries TRBV13 and TRBJ2-7; tentative D call: TRBD1 (5 bases). V was shortened by 3 bases and J by 4 bases, with 7 bases between the two germline ends. This CDR3 comprises 12 residues. Germline CDR1 PRHDT, CDR2 FYEKMQ (reference sequence). The CDR3 DNA reads as TGTGCCAGCAGCTTGGGGCGGTACGAGCAGTACTTC. It yields the protein CASSLGRYEQYF.

In its sample, this clone was seen a few times. V and J are TRBV28 and TRBJ2-7; TRBD1 matches 7 bases. This CDR3 is built from 14 residues. The V gene end was trimmed by 4 bases and the J gene end by 6 bases; junction bases not matched to a gene: 9. From germline, CDR1 is MDHEN and CDR2 SYDVKM. CDR3 coding DNA: TGTGCCAGCAGTTCTCAGGGGGAATCGGGCGAGCAGTACTTC. Encoded protein: CASSSQGESGEQYF.

A few counts support this clone. The rearrangement uses TRBV10-3 and TRBJ2-4; TRBD2 might be the D (7 bases). With 11 bases removed from V and 8 bases from J, the gap between germline ends came to 13 bases. Looked up from germline, CDR1 is ENHRY and CDR2 is SYGVKD. CDR3 length: 11 residues. CDR3 region: CAHGEGDIQYF. CDR3 bases: TGTGCCCATGGGGAGGGGGACATTCAGTACTTC.

This clone has more than one count but fewer than ten. The CDR3 is CASSITASGANVLTF. Here the CDR3 DNA reads TGTGCCAGCAGTATAACAGCCTCTGGGGCCAACGTCCTGACTTTC. The chain joins TRBV7-2 to TRBJ2-6, with no clear D. This CDR3 is built from 15 residues. The V end was cut by 6 bases, the J end by 0 bases, with 9 bases between. Germline assignment: CDR1 SGHTA and CDR2 FQGNSA.

Here the CDR3 DNA reads TGTGCCAGCAGCCTAGGCCCTAGCGATCAAGAGACCCAGTACTTC. It codes for CASSLGPSDQETQYF. The gene calls are TRBV11-2 and TRBJ2-5; a possible D gene is TRBD2 (6 bases). CDR1 SGHAT and CDR2 FQNNGV come from the germline V gene. The ends were cut back, 5 bases at V and 2 bases at J, with 15 bases in the middle. This CDR3 has 15 residues.

The V call is TRBV7-9, the J call TRBJ2-7; possibly TRBD2 for D (5 bases). The germline CDR1 and CDR2 sequences are SEHNR and FQNEAQ (reference sequence). The CDR3 loop spans 14 amino acids. V was pared by 3 bases and J by 2 bases, with 11 bases between. This chain's CDR3 is CASSFGGPTYEQYF. The CDR3 DNA is TGTGCCAGCAGCTTTGGCGGGCCGACCTACGAGCAGTACTTC.

V gene TRBV11-2 combines with J gene TRBJ1-5; D gene uncertain. Germline loops: CDR1 SGHAT, CDR2 FQNNGV. Trimming removed 0 bases at V and 4 bases at J, with 7 bases between. The CDR3 has 14 amino acids. The CDR3 nucleotides read TGTGCCAGCAGCTTAGATACGGGGAATCAGCCCCAGCATTTT. This sequence encodes CASSLDTGNQPQHF.

This chain uses TRBV11-3 with TRBJ2-3; D not resolved. V dropped 5 bases and J dropped 9 bases, with 9 bases sitting between them. CDR3 size: 11 residues. CDR1 and CDR2 from the germline V gene are SGHNT and YENEEA. CDR3 sequence (DNA): TGTGCCAGCAGCCAGGTAGACACGCAGTATTTT. Translated, it gives CASSQVDTQYF.

This clone has more than one count but fewer than ten. The chain recombines TRBV7-8 with TRBJ1-2; D is unclear. V was cut by 2 bases and J by 0 bases, with 10 bases left in between. The CDR3 is 15 amino acids. Germline-derived CDR1 and CDR2 are SGHVS and FQNEAQ. CDR3 nucleotides: TGTGCCAGCAGCTTAAAGGAGAGAGCTAACTATGGCTACACCTTC. Translated, it gives CASSLKERANYGYTF.

This clone was detected only a few times. This chain's CDR3 is CASSQDFRSGANVLTF. The DNA of the CDR3 is TGCGCCAGCAGCCAAGATTTCCGGTCCGGGGCCAACGTCCTGACTTTC. The chain is built from TRBV4-3 and TRBJ2-6; D is unresolved. CDR3 length equals 16 residues. Trimming removed 0 bases from V and 4 bases from J, with 10 bases in between. Per the germline V gene, CDR1 is LGHNA and CDR2 is YSLEER.

This clone appeared a few times. The rearrangement joins TRBV15 to TRBJ2-2; possibly TRBD2 for D (5 bases). This CDR3 spans 14 amino acids. V shed 2 bases and J shed 5 bases, with 9 bases lying between them. The V gene's germline CDR1 is LNHNV and CDR2 YYDKDF (reference sequence). CDR3 bases: TGTGCCACCAGCAGATTAGGAGGTACCGGGGAGCTGTTTTTT. Encoded protein: CATSRLGGTGELFF.

This clone has a handful of counts. V and J are TRBV29-1 and TRBJ2-7; a weak D match, TRBD2 (6 bases). The germline V gene encodes CDR1 SQVTM and CDR2 ANQGSEA. V lost 5 bases and J lost 6, with 11 bases in between. The CDR3 has 11 amino acids. In nucleotides, the CDR3 is TGCAGCGTTTCTAGCGTTGGCGAGCAGTACTTC. Its protein product is CSVSSVGEQYF.

This clone was detected a few times. V and J are TRBV13 and TRBJ1-2; tentative D call: TRBD1 (6 bases). Germline loops: CDR1 PRHDT, CDR2 FYEKMQ (reference sequence). The V end was cut by 8 bases, the J end by 4 bases, with 14 bases between. CDR3 length: 13 amino acids. The CDR3 spells CASGRQASYGYTF. The DNA of the CDR3 is TGTGCCAGCGGAAGACAGGCGAGCTATGGCTACACCTTC.

The chain links TRBV5-1 to TRBJ1-2; maybe TRBD1 (6 bases). Trimming removed 3 bases at V and 4 bases at J, with 13 bases between. There are 14 residues in the CDR3. Germline CDR1 reads SGHRS; CDR2 reads YFSETQ. Here the CDR3 DNA reads TGCGCCAGCAGCTCGGAGCAGGGGAGCTATGGCTACACCTTC. Translating it yields CASSSEQGSYGYTF.